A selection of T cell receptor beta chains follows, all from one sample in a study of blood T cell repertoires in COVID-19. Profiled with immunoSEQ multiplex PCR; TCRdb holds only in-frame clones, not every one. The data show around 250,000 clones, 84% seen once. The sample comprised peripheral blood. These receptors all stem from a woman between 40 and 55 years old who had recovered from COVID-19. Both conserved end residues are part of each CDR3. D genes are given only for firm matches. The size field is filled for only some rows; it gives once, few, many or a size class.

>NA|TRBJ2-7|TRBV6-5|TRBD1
TGTGCCAGCAGTACCGACAGGGGAAAGAGCTACGAGCAGTACTTC
CASSTDRGKSYEQYF
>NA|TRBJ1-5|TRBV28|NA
TGTGCCAGCAGTTTAGGGGGGGGGCAAAATCAGCCCCAGCATTTT
CASSLGGGQNQPQHF
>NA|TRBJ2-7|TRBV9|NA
TGTGCCAGCAGCCTTACCGCCGAGGCGGCGCGCGAGCAGTACTTC
CASSLTAEAAREQYF
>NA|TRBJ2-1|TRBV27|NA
TGTGCCAGCAGTCCAGTAGCGGATGAGCAGTTCTTC
CASSPVADEQFF
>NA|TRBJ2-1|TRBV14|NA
TGTGCCAGCAGCTCAGTTCTCTGGCCCTCCTACAATGAGCAGTTCTTC
CASSSVLWPSYNEQFF
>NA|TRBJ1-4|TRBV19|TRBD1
TGTGCCAGTAGTATTGGGACAGCGAATGAAAAACTGTTTTTT
CASSIGTANEKLFF
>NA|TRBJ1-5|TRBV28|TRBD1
TGTGCCAGCAGATCAGGGGGCGTCGGTCAGCCCCAGCATTTT
CASRSGGVGQPQHF
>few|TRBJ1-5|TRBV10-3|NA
TGTGCCATCAGATCCGGTGAGAGTAGCAATCAGCCCCAGCATTTT
CAIRSGESSNQPQHF
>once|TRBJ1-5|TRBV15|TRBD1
TGTGCCACCAGCAATGGACAGGGCAATCAGCCCCAGCATTTT
CATSNGQGNQPQHF
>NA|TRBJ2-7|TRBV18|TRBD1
TGTGCCAGCTCACCACCAGGGGGCGCTTCCCACGAGCAGTACTTC
CASSPPGGASHEQYF
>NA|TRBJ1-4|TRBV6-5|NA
TGTGCCAGCAGTTACTCGCCCGGGGTGGGGGAAAAACTGTTTTTT
CASSYSPGVGEKLFF
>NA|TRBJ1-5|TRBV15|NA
TGTGCCACCAGCAGAGATTACGGGGTTGGCCAGCCCCAGCATTTT
CATSRDYGVGQPQHF
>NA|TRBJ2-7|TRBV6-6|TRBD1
TGTGCCAGCAGTGCCGGGACAGGGTTCAACGAGCAGTACTTC
CASSAGTGFNEQYF
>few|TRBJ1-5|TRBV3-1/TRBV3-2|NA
TGTGCCAGCAGCCCGGGATGGGTCAATCAGCCCCAGCATTTT
CASSPGWVNQPQHF
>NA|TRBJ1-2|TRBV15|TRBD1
TGTGCCACCAGCACATTGACAGGGGTATATGGCTACACCTTC
CATSTLTGVYGYTF
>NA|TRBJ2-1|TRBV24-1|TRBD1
TGTGCCACCGTCTTGCGGGACAGGGAGTACAATGAGCAGTTCTTC
CATVLRDREYNEQFF
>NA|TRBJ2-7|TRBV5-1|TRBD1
TGCGCCAGCAGCTTGGAACAGGGGGCGACCTACGAGCAGTACTTC
CASSLEQGATYEQYF
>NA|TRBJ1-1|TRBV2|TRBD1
TGTGCCAGCAGCGACAGGGGTCGTACTAAAGCTTTCTTT
CASSDRGRTKAFF
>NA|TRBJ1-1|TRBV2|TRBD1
TGTGCCAGCAGGCAGGGACAGGCGAACACTGAAGCTTTCTTT
CASRQGQANTEAFF
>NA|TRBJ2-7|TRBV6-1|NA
TGTGCCAGCAGTGAAGGTGGGATAACAGGGGCGGGGTACGAGCAGTACTTC
CASSEGGITGAGYEQYF
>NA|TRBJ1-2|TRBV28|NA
TGTGCCAGTGAATCCGGGACTGCCTATGGCTACACCTTC
CASESGTAYGYTF
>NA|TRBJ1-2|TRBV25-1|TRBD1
TGTGCCAGCAGTGTACAGGGGTCCTCGCGGGGCTACACCTTC
CASSVQGSSRGYTF
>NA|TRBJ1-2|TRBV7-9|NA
TGTGCCAGCAGCCATCGACAGAATCATGGCTACACCTTC
CASSHRQNHGYTF
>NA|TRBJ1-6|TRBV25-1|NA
TGTGCCAGCAGTGTTACGGGGGACTCACCCCTCCACTTT
CASSVTGDSPLHF
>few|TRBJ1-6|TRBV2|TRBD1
TGTGCCAGCAGTGTCCAGGGGGCAGATTCACCCCTCCACTTT
CASSVQGADSPLHF
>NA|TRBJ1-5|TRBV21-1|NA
TGTGCCAGCAGCAAATCGGGCAGGGTACCCCAGCCCCAGCATTTT
CASSKSGRVPQPQHF
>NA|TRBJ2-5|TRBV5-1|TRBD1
TGCGCCAGCAGCATGGGACAGGGGGAAGAGACCCAGTACTTC
CASSMGQGEETQYF
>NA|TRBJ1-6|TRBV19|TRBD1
TGTGCCAGTAAAGAAGGACAGGGGTTTTATAATTCACCCCTCCACTTT
CASKEGQGFYNSPLHF
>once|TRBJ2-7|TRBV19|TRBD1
TGTGCCAGTAGCCTCCGGAGTGGGACAGCCGTTTCCTACGAGCAGTACTTC
CASSLRSGTAVSYEQYF
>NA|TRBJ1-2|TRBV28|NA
TGTGCCAGCTACGAGCCTAGAGGCGCGGTGGTAAATGGCTACACCTTC
CASYEPRGAVVNGYTF
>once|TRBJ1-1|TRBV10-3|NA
TGTGCCATCAGAACAGAGGGAACTGAAGCTTTCTTT
CAIRTEGTEAFF
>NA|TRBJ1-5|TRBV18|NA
TGTGCCAGCTCACCCGGGGAGAATCAGCCCCAGCATTTT
CASSPGENQPQHF
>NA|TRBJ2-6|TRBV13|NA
TGTGCCAGCAGCTCAGGGCCGGCTGGGGCCAACGTCCTGACTTTC
CASSSGPAGANVLTF
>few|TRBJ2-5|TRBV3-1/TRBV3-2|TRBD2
TGTGCCAGCAGCCCCCACTTAGCGGGGGCGGGGGAGACCCAGTACTTC
CASSPHLAGAGETQYF
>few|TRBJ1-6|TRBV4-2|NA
TGTGCCAGCAGCCAGTCAGGACAGTATGGGAATTCACCCCTCCACTTT
CASSQSGQYGNSPLHF
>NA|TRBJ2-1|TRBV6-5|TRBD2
TGTGCCAGCAGCGTTAGCGGGTTTGAGCAGTTCTTC
CASSVSGFEQFF
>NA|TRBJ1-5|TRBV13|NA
TGTGCCAGCAGCTTAGCAAATCAGCCCCAGCATTTT
CASSLANQPQHF
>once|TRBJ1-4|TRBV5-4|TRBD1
TGTGCCACCACCTCCGCACCCAGGGGGAATGAAAAACTGTTTTTT
CATTSAPRGNEKLFF
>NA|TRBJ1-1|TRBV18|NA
TGTGCCAGCTCGTACAGGGACACTGAAGCTTTCTTT
CASSYRDTEAFF
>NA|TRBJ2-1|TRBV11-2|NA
TGTGCCAGCAGCCCTGGGGCTGACCCCAGCTCCTACAATGAGCAGTTCTTC
CASSPGADPSSYNEQFF
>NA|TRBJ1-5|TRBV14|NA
TGTGCCAGCAGCCAAGATACCCGGGTTTGGGGCAATCAGCCCCAGCATTTT
CASSQDTRVWGNQPQHF
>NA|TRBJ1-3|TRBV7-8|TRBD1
TGTGCCAGCAGCTTTGACAGGGGATTTGCTGGAAACACCATATATTTT
CASSFDRGFAGNTIYF
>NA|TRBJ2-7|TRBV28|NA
TGTGCCAGCAGTTTCGTGGACATCGGATCCTACGAGCAGTACTTC
CASSFVDIGSYEQYF
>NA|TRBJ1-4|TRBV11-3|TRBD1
TGTGCCAGCAGCTCGACAGGGTTCGGTGAAAAACTGTTTTTT
CASSSTGFGEKLFF
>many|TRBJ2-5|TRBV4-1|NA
TGCGCCAGCAGCGCTCGGGTTGCAGAGACCCAGTACTTC
CASSARVAETQYF
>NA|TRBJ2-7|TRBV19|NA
TGTGCCAGTAGTACTACAAGACAGGCCTACGAGCAGTACTTC
CASSTTRQAYEQYF